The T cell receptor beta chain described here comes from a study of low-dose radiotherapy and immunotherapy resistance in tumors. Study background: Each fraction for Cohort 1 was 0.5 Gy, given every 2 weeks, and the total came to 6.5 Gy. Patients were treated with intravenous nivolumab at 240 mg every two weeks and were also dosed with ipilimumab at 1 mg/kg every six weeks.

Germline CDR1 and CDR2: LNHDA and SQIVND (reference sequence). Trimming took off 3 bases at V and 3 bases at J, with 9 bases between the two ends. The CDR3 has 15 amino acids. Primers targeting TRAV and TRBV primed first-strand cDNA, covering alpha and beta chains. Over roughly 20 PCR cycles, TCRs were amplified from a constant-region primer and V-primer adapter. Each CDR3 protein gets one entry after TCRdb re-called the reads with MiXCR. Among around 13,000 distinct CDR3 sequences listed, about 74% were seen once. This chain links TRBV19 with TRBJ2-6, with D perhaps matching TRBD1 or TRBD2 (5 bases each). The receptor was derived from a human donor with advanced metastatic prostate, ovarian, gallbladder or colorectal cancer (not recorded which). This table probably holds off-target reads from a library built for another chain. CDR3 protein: CASSIRGGGANVLTF. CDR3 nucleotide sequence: TGTGCCAGTAGTATCCGGGGCGGTGGGGCCAACGTCCTGACTTTC.